This is a list of T cell receptor beta chains from one sample in a study of T cells after yellow fever vaccination. MiXCR was run by TCRdb on the 5' RACE reads, yielding one entry per CDR3 protein. Of about 260,000 distinct CDR3 sequences in the sample, roughly 5.2% were seen once. The sample consisted of CD4+ T cells sorted from PBMCs, taken on the day of the yellow fever booster vaccination. These receptors all come from a man aged 18 to 35 who received the YFV17D yellow fever vaccine. Both conserved end residues are part of each CDR3. D genes are given only for firm matches. Clone size is not always given. Where it is, it says once, few, many or a class for expanded clones.

V gene: TRBV9
J gene: TRBJ1-2
D gene: -
clone size: few
CDR3 protein: CASSVAGGPTYGYTF
CDR3 DNA: TGTGCCAGCAGCGTAGCGGGGGGCCCTACCTATGGCTACACCTTC

V gene: TRBV12-3/TRBV12-4
J gene: TRBJ2-5
D gene: -
clone size: many
CDR3 protein: CASTPLSGRARTQYF
CDR3 DNA: TGTGCCAGCACCCCCCTTTCCGGACGAGCGAGGACCCAGTACTTC

V gene: TRBV4-1
J gene: TRBJ2-5
D gene: -
clone size: few
CDR3 protein: CASSQEKGSAQETQYF
CDR3 DNA: TGCGCCAGCAGCCAAGAGAAGGGCAGCGCCCAAGAGACCCAGTACTTC

V gene: TRBV7-3
J gene: TRBJ2-4
D gene: TRBD1
clone size: few
CDR3 protein: CASSPTGQLAKNIQYF
CDR3 DNA: TGTGCCAGCAGCCCAACGGGACAGCTAGCCAAAAACATTCAGTACTTC

V gene: TRBV3-1
J gene: TRBJ1-2
D gene: -
clone size: -
CDR3 protein: CASSLDSIANYGYTF
CDR3 DNA: TGTGCCAGCAGCCTCGACAGTATCGCTAACTATGGCTACACCTTC

V gene: TRBV6-2/TRBV6-3
J gene: TRBJ2-1
D gene: TRBD2
clone size: -
CDR3 protein: CASSSLAGGRSPYNEQFF
CDR3 DNA: TGTGCCAGCAGTTCCTTAGCGGGGGGGCGATCTCCCTACAATGAGCAGTTCTTC

V gene: TRBV29-1
J gene: TRBJ2-3
D gene: -
clone size: -
CDR3 protein: CSVVGRGDTQYF
CDR3 DNA: TGCAGCGTTGTAGGGAGAGGGGATACGCAGTATTTT

V gene: TRBV11-2
J gene: TRBJ2-2
D gene: -
clone size: -
CDR3 protein: CASSLDLHGELFF
CDR3 DNA: TGTGCCAGCAGCTTAGATCTTCACGGGGAGCTGTTTTTT

V gene: TRBV24-1
J gene: TRBJ2-3
D gene: -
clone size: few
CDR3 protein: CATSEAVGGTQYF
CDR3 DNA: TGTGCCACCAGTGAGGCTGTAGGGGGTACGCAGTATTTT

V gene: TRBV10-3
J gene: TRBJ2-5
D gene: -
clone size: many
CDR3 protein: CAITDGRETQYF
CDR3 DNA: TGTGCCATCACTGACGGCCGTGAGACCCAGTACTTC

V gene: TRBV20-1
J gene: TRBJ2-5
D gene: -
clone size: -
CDR3 protein: CSATVGETQYF
CDR3 DNA: TGCAGTGCTACGGTGGGCGAGACCCAGTACTTC

V gene: TRBV6-2/TRBV6-3
J gene: TRBJ1-1
D gene: TRBD1
clone size: many
CDR3 protein: CASTPSDRDYTEAFF
CDR3 DNA: TGTGCCAGCACCCCCTCGGACAGGGATTACACTGAAGCTTTCTTT

V gene: TRBV9
J gene: TRBJ2-5
D gene: -
clone size: many
CDR3 protein: CASSVGNSQETQYF
CDR3 DNA: TGTGCCAGCAGCGTAGGAAATAGCCAAGAGACCCAGTACTTC

V gene: TRBV10-3
J gene: TRBJ2-3
D gene: TRBD2
clone size: -
CDR3 protein: CAISGGTSGGDTQYF
CDR3 DNA: TGTGCCATCAGTGGTGGGACTAGCGGGGGAGATACGCAGTATTTT

V gene: TRBV5-1
J gene: TRBJ2-3
D gene: -
clone size: many
CDR3 protein: CASSLVTPPSTDTQYF
CDR3 DNA: TGCGCCAGCAGCTTGGTTACCCCTCCTAGCACAGATACGCAGTATTTT

V gene: TRBV20-1
J gene: TRBJ2-5
D gene: -
clone size: few
CDR3 protein: CSASGETQYF
CDR3 DNA: TGCAGTGCTAGTGGGGAGACCCAGTACTTC

V gene: TRBV7-2
J gene: TRBJ2-2
D gene: -
clone size: many
CDR3 protein: CASSLMNTGELFF
CDR3 DNA: TGTGCCAGCAGCTTAATGAACACCGGGGAGCTGTTTTTT

V gene: TRBV9
J gene: TRBJ2-1
D gene: TRBD2
clone size: many
CDR3 protein: CASSPSGGAYNEQFF
CDR3 DNA: TGTGCCAGCAGCCCAAGCGGGGGGGCCTACAATGAGCAGTTCTTC

V gene: TRBV10-3
J gene: TRBJ2-1
D gene: -
clone size: -
CDR3 protein: CAISESRRDNEQFF
CDR3 DNA: TGTGCCATCAGTGAGTCGCGTAGGGACAATGAGCAGTTCTTC

V gene: TRBV5-4
J gene: TRBJ2-7
D gene: TRBD2
clone size: -
CDR3 protein: CASRSGTSSSEQYF
CDR3 DNA: TGTGCCAGCAGATCCGGGACTAGCTCTTCCGAGCAGTACTTC

V gene: TRBV7-8
J gene: TRBJ2-4
D gene: -
clone size: few
CDR3 protein: CASSLRGGDIQYF
CDR3 DNA: TGTGCCAGCAGCTTACGAGGGGGTGACATTCAGTACTTC

V gene: TRBV4-3
J gene: TRBJ1-2
D gene: -
clone size: many
CDR3 protein: CASSQDPGMVYGYTF
CDR3 DNA: TGCGCCAGCAGCCAAGATCCAGGGATGGTATATGGCTACACCTTC

V gene: TRBV4-1
J gene: TRBJ1-4
D gene: TRBD1
clone size: few
CDR3 protein: CASCLIPGQGLLVREKLFF
CDR3 DNA: TGCGCCAGTTGCCTTATCCCGGGACAGGGCCTCTTGGTTCGGGAAAAACTGTTTTTT

V gene: TRBV29-1
J gene: TRBJ1-2
D gene: -
clone size: -
CDR3 protein: CSVGWGSNYGYTF
CDR3 DNA: TGCAGCGTTGGGTGGGGTTCGAACTATGGCTACACCTTC

V gene: TRBV5-1
J gene: TRBJ2-3
D gene: -
clone size: many
CDR3 protein: CASSPWGGGTDTQYF
CDR3 DNA: TGCGCCAGCTCTCCCTGGGGCGGGGGCACAGATACGCAGTATTTT

V gene: TRBV5-1
J gene: TRBJ1-2
D gene: -
clone size: many
CDR3 protein: CASSSGTLGGYTF
CDR3 DNA: TGCGCCAGCAGCTCCGGGACCCTAGGTGGCTACACCTTC

V gene: TRBV20-1
J gene: TRBJ1-2
D gene: -
clone size: few
CDR3 protein: CSATSVGNYGYTF
CDR3 DNA: TGCAGTGCTACTTCGGTGGGGAACTATGGCTACACCTTC

V gene: TRBV6-4
J gene: TRBJ2-1
D gene: TRBD2
clone size: many
CDR3 protein: CASSDRLAGLDEQFF
CDR3 DNA: TGTGCCAGCAGTGATCGACTAGCGGGTCTGGATGAGCAGTTCTTC

V gene: TRBV3-1
J gene: TRBJ2-2
D gene: TRBD2
clone size: -
CDR3 protein: CASSEGLVLAGELFF
CDR3 DNA: TGTGCCAGCAGCGAGGGACTAGTTCTGGCCGGGGAGCTGTTTTTT

V gene: TRBV6-5
J gene: TRBJ1-1
D gene: -
clone size: -
CDR3 protein: CASRFGRVNTEAFF
CDR3 DNA: TGTGCCAGCCGATTTGGAAGGGTGAACACTGAAGCTTTCTTT

V gene: TRBV3-1
J gene: TRBJ1-6
D gene: TRBD1
clone size: -
CDR3 protein: CASSQTGSPDSPLHF
CDR3 DNA: TGTGCCAGCAGCCAGACAGGGTCTCCGGATTCACCCCTCCACTTT

V gene: TRBV5-4
J gene: TRBJ2-7
D gene: -
clone size: -
CDR3 protein: CASSLVSSPGEQYF
CDR3 DNA: TGTGCCAGCAGCTTGGTTTCAAGCCCCGGGGAGCAGTACTTC

V gene: TRBV2
J gene: TRBJ1-3
D gene: -
clone size: many
CDR3 protein: CASRRIDSGNTIYF
CDR3 DNA: TGTGCCAGCAGAAGGATTGACTCTGGAAACACCATATATTTT

V gene: TRBV5-6
J gene: TRBJ1-4
D gene: TRBD1
clone size: many
CDR3 protein: CASSSPGTGSEKLFF
CDR3 DNA: TGTGCCAGCAGCTCACCCGGGACAGGGTCTGAAAAACTGTTTTTT

V gene: TRBV5-6
J gene: TRBJ2-7
D gene: -
clone size: few
CDR3 protein: CASRAAGENYEQYF
CDR3 DNA: TGTGCCAGCAGAGCGGCAGGCGAAAACTACGAGCAGTACTTC

V gene: TRBV12-3/TRBV12-4
J gene: TRBJ1-6
D gene: -
clone size: -
CDR3 protein: CASSLRGTRGGISPLHF
CDR3 DNA: TGTGCCAGCAGTTTAAGGGGGACCCGGGGGGGGATCTCACCCCTCCACTTT

V gene: TRBV11-2
J gene: TRBJ1-2
D gene: TRBD1
clone size: many
CDR3 protein: CASRTTGNYGYTF
CDR3 DNA: TGTGCCAGCAGAACGACAGGGAACTATGGCTACACCTTC

V gene: TRBV6-1
J gene: TRBJ1-5
D gene: TRBD1
clone size: few
CDR3 protein: CASSEKQGSLPQHF
CDR3 DNA: TGTGCCAGCAGTGAAAAACAGGGGAGTTTGCCCCAGCATTTT

V gene: TRBV4-2
J gene: TRBJ2-3
D gene: TRBD2
clone size: many
CDR3 protein: CASSQALRGGAGDTQYF
CDR3 DNA: TGTGCCAGCAGCCAAGCCCTGCGGGGGGGCGCAGGAGATACGCAGTATTTT

V gene: TRBV12-3/TRBV12-4
J gene: TRBJ2-2
D gene: TRBD1
clone size: many
CDR3 protein: CATQTGRTTNTGELFF
CDR3 DNA: TGTGCCACTCAGACAGGGAGAACAACGAACACCGGGGAGCTGTTTTTT

V gene: TRBV3-1
J gene: TRBJ2-1
D gene: -
clone size: -
CDR3 protein: CASSQFTGKTYNEQFF
CDR3 DNA: TGTGCCAGCAGCCAATTCACAGGGAAAACCTACAATGAGCAGTTCTTC

V gene: TRBV11-1
J gene: TRBJ2-1
D gene: -
clone size: few
CDR3 protein: CASTVYRAHNEQFF
CDR3 DNA: TGTGCCAGCACAGTCTACAGGGCCCACAATGAGCAGTTCTTC

V gene: TRBV6-2/TRBV6-3
J gene: TRBJ2-5
D gene: TRBD1
clone size: -
CDR3 protein: CASKQGAETQYF
CDR3 DNA: TGTGCCAGCAAGCAGGGGGCCGAGACCCAGTACTTC

V gene: TRBV4-1
J gene: TRBJ1-6
D gene: -
clone size: many
CDR3 protein: CASSPDSPSYNSPLHF
CDR3 DNA: TGCGCCAGCAGTCCTGACAGCCCCTCCTATAATTCACCCCTCCACTTT

V gene: TRBV7-9
J gene: TRBJ2-5
D gene: -
clone size: -
CDR3 protein: CASSFTGTARRAPRETQYF
CDR3 DNA: TGTGCCAGCAGCTTCACCGGGACGGCCAGACGGGCCCCAAGAGAGACCCAGTACTTC

V gene: TRBV4-3
J gene: TRBJ1-3
D gene: -
clone size: few
CDR3 protein: CASSPQGQGNTIYF
CDR3 DNA: TGCGCCAGCAGCCCTCAGGGGCAGGGAAACACCATATATTTT

V gene: TRBV20-1
J gene: TRBJ2-5
D gene: TRBD2
clone size: -
CDR3 protein: CSAGAGGQETQYF
CDR3 DNA: TGCAGTGCTGGAGCGGGGGGGCAAGAGACCCAGTACTTC

V gene: TRBV7-9
J gene: TRBJ1-1
D gene: TRBD1
clone size: many
CDR3 protein: CASSRPGTGPAEAFF
CDR3 DNA: TGTGCCAGCAGCCGTCCCGGGACAGGGCCCGCTGAAGCTTTCTTT

V gene: TRBV30
J gene: TRBJ1-2
D gene: -
clone size: few
CDR3 protein: CAWSDTGPPVITF
CDR3 DNA: TGTGCCTGGAGTGACACAGGACCGCCCGTCATCACCTTC

V gene: TRBV7-2
J gene: TRBJ2-2
D gene: TRBD2
clone size: many
CDR3 protein: CASSKERGMTGELFF
CDR3 DNA: TGTGCCAGCAGCAAGGAGCGGGGGATGACCGGGGAGCTGTTTTTT

V gene: TRBV5-4
J gene: TRBJ2-3
D gene: -
clone size: -
CDR3 protein: CASSLAQRVTDTQYF
CDR3 DNA: TGTGCCAGCAGCTTGGCCCAGCGGGTCACAGATACGCAGTATTTT

V gene: TRBV20-1
J gene: TRBJ2-3
D gene: -
clone size: -
CDR3 protein: CSAIYGGRTDTQYF
CDR3 DNA: TGCAGTGCTATTTACGGGGGGCGCACAGATACGCAGTATTTT

V gene: TRBV5-1
J gene: TRBJ2-5
D gene: TRBD1
clone size: many
CDR3 protein: CASRDRGQETQYF
CDR3 DNA: TGCGCCAGCAGGGACAGGGGTCAAGAGACCCAGTACTTC

V gene: TRBV20-1
J gene: TRBJ2-1
D gene: -
clone size: -
CDR3 protein: CSASVGEQFF
CDR3 DNA: TGCAGTGCTAGCGTCGGTGAGCAGTTCTTC

V gene: TRBV5-1
J gene: TRBJ2-3
D gene: TRBD2
clone size: -
CDR3 protein: CASRVLAVMADTQYF
CDR3 DNA: TGCGCCAGCAGGGTACTAGCGGTGATGGCAGATACGCAGTATTTT

V gene: TRBV20-1
J gene: TRBJ1-1
D gene: -
clone size: few
CDR3 protein: CSAQVPGHRNTEAFF
CDR3 DNA: TGCAGTGCCCAAGTACCGGGACACAGGAACACTGAAGCTTTCTTT

V gene: TRBV3-1
J gene: TRBJ2-3
D gene: -
clone size: many
CDR3 protein: CASSQGLSSDTQYF
CDR3 DNA: TGTGCCAGCAGCCAAGGGTTGAGCTCAGATACGCAGTATTTT

V gene: TRBV5-4
J gene: TRBJ2-6
D gene: -
clone size: -
CDR3 protein: CASSRVGANVLTF
CDR3 DNA: TGTGCCAGCAGCCGCGTAGGGGCCAACGTCCTGACTTTC